This T cell receptor (beta chain) was recovered during a study of T-cell memory formation after mild COVID-19. TCRdb called the 5' RACE reads again in MiXCR, with one record for every CDR3 protein. This table holds about 340,000 distinct CDR3 sequences, roughly 20% found once. V lost 5 bases and J lost 5, with 10 bases in between. This CDR3 comprises 13 residues. The V and J genes are TRBV12-3 or TRBV12-4 and TRBJ2-1; D is perhaps TRBD1 or TRBD2 (5 bases each). This receptor was identified in an adult woman who had mild COVID-19 (a few samples of this study predate the infection). Cell type and time point are not known. The sequenced sample consisted of PBMCs or a T cell subset sorted from them (not recorded which). The CDR3 DNA follows: TGTGCCAGCAGTGTCCGGGACCACAATGAGCAGTTCTTC. It is translated as CASSVRDHNEQFF.